This T cell receptor beta chain was sequenced for a study of monozygotic twins with inflammatory bowel disease. The template-switching step introduced UMIs that carried a 6-nucleotide sample barcode. TCRdb re-called the 5' RACE reads, yielding one record per CDR3 amino acid sequence without DNA. The sample's table shows approximately 380,000 distinct CDR3 sequences. The sequence was obtained from a human donor with ulcerative colitis or Crohn's disease, or a healthy co-twin of an affected twin (not recorded which). Sequenced material: blood.

The CDR3 loop is CSVVHRQRSYEQYF. The J gene is TRBJ2-7, the V gene TRBV29-1. The CDR3 loop spans 14 amino acids. Germline lookup yields CDR1 SQVTM and CDR2 ANQGSEA.